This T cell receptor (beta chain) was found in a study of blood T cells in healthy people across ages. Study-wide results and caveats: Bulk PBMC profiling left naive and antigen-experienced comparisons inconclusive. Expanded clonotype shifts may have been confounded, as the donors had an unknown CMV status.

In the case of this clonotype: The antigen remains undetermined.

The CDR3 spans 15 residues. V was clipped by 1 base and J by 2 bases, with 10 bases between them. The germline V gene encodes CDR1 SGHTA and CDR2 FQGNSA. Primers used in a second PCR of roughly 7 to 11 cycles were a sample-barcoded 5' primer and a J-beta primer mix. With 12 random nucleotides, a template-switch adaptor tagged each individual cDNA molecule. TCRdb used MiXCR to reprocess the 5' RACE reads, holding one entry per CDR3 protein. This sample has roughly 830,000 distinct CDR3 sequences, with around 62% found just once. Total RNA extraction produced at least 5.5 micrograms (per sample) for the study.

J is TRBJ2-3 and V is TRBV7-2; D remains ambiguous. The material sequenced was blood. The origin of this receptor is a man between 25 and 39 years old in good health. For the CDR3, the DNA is TGTGCCAGCAGCTTAGTGAGCACCCACACAGATACGCAGTATTTT. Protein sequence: CASSLVSTHTDTQYF.